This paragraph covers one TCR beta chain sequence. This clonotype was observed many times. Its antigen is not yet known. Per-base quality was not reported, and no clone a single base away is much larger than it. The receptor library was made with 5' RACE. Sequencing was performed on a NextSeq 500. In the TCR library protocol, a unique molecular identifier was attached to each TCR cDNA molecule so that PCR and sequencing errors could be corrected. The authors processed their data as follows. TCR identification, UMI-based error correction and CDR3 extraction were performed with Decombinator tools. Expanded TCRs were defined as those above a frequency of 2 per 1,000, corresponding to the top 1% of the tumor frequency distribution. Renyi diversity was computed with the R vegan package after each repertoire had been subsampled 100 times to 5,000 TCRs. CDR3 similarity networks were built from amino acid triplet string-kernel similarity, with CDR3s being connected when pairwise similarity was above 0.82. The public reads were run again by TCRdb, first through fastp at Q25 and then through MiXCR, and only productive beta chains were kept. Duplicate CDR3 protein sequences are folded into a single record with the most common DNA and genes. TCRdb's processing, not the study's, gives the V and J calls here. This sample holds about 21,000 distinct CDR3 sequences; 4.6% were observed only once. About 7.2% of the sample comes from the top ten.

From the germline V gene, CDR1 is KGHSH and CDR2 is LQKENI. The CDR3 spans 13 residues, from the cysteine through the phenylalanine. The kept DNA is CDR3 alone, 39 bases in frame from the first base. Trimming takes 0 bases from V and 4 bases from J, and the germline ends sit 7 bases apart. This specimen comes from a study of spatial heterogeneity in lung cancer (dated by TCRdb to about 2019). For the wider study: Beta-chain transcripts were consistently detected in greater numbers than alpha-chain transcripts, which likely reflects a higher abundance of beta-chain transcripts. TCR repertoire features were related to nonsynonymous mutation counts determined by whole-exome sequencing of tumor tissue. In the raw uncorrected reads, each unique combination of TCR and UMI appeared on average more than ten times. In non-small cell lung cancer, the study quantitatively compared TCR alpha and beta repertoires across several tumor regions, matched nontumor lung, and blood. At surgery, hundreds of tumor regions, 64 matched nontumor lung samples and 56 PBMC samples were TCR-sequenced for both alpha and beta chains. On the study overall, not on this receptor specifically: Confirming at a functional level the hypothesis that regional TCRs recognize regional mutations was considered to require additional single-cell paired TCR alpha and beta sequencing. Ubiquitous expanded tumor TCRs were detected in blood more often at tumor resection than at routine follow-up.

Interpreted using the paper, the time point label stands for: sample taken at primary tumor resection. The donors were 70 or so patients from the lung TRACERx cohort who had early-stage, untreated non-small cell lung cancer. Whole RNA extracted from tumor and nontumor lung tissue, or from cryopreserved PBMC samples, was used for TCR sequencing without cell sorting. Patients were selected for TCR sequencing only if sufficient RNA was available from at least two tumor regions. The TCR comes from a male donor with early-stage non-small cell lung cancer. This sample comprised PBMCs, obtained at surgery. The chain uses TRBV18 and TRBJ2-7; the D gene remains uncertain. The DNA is TGTGCCAGCTCACCACCGGGATTTTACGAGCAGTACTTC. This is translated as CASSPPGFYEQYF.